This T cell receptor (beta chain) was observed in a study of CD8+CD57+ T cells in acquired aplastic anemia listed by TCRdb under 2018. Study-wide context: A mean of about 3.2 ug of DNA, ranging from roughly 0.18 to 30 ug, was extracted from sorted CD4+ and CD8+ cells. A CD8+CD57+ expansion meant a frequency higher than the mean frequency seen in healthy subjects. Beyond this particular receptor, the publication reports: Some 27 CD8+ CDR3 sequences were found in both patients and controls but appeared to be highly expressed in patients and within the immunodominant clones of the patients. Between patients and healthy controls, no significant difference in CD8+ Simpson's diversity was found (P=0.060).

A remark on this clonotype: What this receptor recognizes is not known. A junction boundary mismatches the germline segment, possibly from a read error.

The patients picked for sequencing were ones in whom flow cytometry had shown an expansion of CD8+CD57+ cells. Severe acquired aplastic anemia was diagnosed in all patients according to International Study of Aplastic Anemia and Agranulocytosis and Camitta criteria. At the time blood was sampled, none of the patients had received any therapy. The study deep-sequenced TCR repertoires of sorted CD4+ and CD8+ blood T cells from severe aplastic anemia patients and healthy subjects. Patients were enrolled under clinicaltrials.gov protocols 00001620, 01623167, 00001397, 00071045, 00081523 and 00961064 in the USA. Ficoll-Paque density gradient centrifugation was used to isolate peripheral blood mononuclear cells. Before DNA extraction, CD4+ and CD8+ T cells were sorted by FACS or by magnetic beads. The germline V gene specifies SNHLY as CDR1 and FYNNEI as CDR2. Including the terminal cysteine and phenylalanine, the CDR3 comprises 14 residues. Just the 42-base CDR3 DNA is kept, in frame starting at base 1.

Genomic DNA was used as template for profiling of TCR beta VDJ combinations and CDR3 sequences. An Illumina HiSeq 2000 was the platform used for TCR repertoire sequencing. The study's processing was this. TRBV/TRBJ rearrangement plots, CDR3 size and DJ length profiles, and Simpson's diversity index were used to assess repertoires. The most abundant DNA sequence in the deep sequencing data was taken as the immunodominant clone. CDR3 amino acid sequences were screened for sharing across subjects and were compared with published repertoires and the VDJdb database. TCRdb reran the public reads through fastp at Q25 and MiXCR, keeping productive beta chains. Each entry merges the rows of one CDR3 protein and shows their most common DNA and genes. The V and J calls here are based on TCRdb, not the publication. The sample table contains 50,000 to 65,000 distinct CDR3 sequences; only one count was recorded for around 50% of them. Clones ranked in the top ten supply 16% of the sample.

What was sequenced was sorted CD4+, CD8+, or CD8+CD57+ T cells (not recorded which) from PBMCs. The sequence was collected from a human donor with aplastic anemia. Rearrangement joined TRBV2 to TRBJ1-6, with 7 bases aligning to TRBD1. This receptor carries the CDR3 CAGRGDTYNSPLHF. The nucleotide sequence reads as follows: TGTGCCGGCAGGGGGGATACATATAATTCACCCCTCCACTTT.